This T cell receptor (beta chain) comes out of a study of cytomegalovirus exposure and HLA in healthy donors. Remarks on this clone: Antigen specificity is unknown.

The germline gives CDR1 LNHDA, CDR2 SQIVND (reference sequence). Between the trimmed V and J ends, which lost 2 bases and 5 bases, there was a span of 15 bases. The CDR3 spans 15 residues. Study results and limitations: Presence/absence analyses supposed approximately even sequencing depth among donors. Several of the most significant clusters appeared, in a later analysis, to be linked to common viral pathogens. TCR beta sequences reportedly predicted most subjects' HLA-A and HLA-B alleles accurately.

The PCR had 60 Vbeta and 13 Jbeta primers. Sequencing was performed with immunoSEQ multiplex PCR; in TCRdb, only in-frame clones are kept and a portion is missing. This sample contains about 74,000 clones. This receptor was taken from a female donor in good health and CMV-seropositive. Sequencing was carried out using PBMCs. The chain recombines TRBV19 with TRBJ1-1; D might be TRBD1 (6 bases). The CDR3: CASSISQGSTTEAFF. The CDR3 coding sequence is TGTGCCAGTAGTATAAGTCAGGGGTCAACAACTGAAGCTTTCTTT.